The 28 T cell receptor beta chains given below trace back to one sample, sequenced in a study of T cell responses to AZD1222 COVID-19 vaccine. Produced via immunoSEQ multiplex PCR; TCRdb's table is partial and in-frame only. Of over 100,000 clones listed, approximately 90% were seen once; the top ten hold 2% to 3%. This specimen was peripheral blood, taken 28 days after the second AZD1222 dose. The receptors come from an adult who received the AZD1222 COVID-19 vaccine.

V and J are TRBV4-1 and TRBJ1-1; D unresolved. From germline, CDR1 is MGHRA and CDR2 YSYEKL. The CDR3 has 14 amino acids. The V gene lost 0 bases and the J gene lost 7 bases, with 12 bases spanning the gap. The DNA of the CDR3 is TGCGCCAGCAGCCAAGATGCCCAGAATGTTGAAGCTTTCTTT. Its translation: CASSQDAQNVEAFF.

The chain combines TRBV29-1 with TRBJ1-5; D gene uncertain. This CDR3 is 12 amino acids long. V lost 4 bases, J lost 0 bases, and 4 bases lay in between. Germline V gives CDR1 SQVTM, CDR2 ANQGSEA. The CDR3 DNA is TGCAGCGTTGCCGGTAGCAATCAGCCCCAGCATTTT. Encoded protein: CSVAGSNQPQHF.

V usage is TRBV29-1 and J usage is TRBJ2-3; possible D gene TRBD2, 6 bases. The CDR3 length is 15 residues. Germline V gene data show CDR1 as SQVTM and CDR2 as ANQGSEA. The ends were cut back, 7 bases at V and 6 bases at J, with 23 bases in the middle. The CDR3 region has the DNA TGCAGCGGCGCCGGGGCGGGGATGGGAGCGGATACGCAGTATTTT. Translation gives CSGAGAGMGADTQYF.

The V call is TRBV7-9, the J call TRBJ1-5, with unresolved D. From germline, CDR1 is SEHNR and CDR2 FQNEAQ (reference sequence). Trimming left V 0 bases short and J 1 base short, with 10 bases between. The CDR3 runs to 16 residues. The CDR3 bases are TGTGCCAGCAGCTTAGCGCTAGGCGTCAGCAATCAGCCCCAGCATTTT. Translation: CASSLALGVSNQPQHF.

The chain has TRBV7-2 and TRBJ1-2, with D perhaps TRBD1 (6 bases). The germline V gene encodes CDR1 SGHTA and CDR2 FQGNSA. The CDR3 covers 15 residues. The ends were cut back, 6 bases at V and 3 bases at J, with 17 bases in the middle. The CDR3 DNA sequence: TGTGCCAGCAGGGGCGCGCGGGGGCGGGACTATGGCTACACCTTC. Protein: CASRGARGRDYGYTF.

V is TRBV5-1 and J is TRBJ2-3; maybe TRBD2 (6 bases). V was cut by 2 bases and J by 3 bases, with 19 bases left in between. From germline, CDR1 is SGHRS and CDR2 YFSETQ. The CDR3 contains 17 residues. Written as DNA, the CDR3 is TGCGCCAGCAGCTTCTTAAGGGACTTCGATGGGACAGATACGCAGTATTTT. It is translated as CASSFLRDFDGTDTQYF.

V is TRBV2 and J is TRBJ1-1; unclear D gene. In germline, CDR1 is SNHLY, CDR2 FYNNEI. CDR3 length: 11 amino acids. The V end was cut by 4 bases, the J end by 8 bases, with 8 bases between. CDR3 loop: CASSVGTEAFF. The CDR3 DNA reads TGTGCCAGCAGTGTTGGTACCGAAGCTTTCTTT.

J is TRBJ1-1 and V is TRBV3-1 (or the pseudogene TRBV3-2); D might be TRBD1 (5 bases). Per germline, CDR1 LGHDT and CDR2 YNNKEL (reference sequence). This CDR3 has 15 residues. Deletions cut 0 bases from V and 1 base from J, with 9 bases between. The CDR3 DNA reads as TGTGCCAGCAGCCAAGAAGGGGCAGCGAACACTGAAGCTTTCTTT. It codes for CASSQEGAANTEAFF.

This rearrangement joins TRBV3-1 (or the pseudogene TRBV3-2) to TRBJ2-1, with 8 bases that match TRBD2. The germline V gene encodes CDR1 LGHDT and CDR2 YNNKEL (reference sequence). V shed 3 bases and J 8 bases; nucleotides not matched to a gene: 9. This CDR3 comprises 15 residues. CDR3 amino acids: CASSQTRGAPDEQFF. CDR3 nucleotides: TGTGCCAGCAGCCAGACGCGGGGGGCCCCAGATGAGCAGTTCTTC.

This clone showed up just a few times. The CDR3: CASGRDSRGGSPLHF. The CDR3 region has the DNA TGTGCCAGCGGTCGGGACTCCCGAGGGGGTTCACCCCTCCACTTT. V usage is TRBV9 and J usage is TRBJ1-6; tentative D call: TRBD1 (6 bases). V was clipped by 7 bases and J by 9 bases, with 20 bases between them. The germline V gene has CDR1 SGDLS and CDR2 YYNGEE. This CDR3 region has 15 residues.

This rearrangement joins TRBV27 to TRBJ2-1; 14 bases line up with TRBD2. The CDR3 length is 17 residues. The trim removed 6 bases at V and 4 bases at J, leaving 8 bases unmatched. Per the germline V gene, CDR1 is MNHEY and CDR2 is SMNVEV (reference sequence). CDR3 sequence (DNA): TGTGCCAGCAGGCCGACTAGCGGGGGGGCGTGGTACAATGAGCAGTTCTTC. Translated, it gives CASRPTSGGAWYNEQFF.

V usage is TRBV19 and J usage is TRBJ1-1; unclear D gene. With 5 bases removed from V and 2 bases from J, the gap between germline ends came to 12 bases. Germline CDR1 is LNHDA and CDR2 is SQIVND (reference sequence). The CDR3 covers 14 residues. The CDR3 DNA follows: TGTGCCAGTAGTTTCCACGGACTAAACACTGAAGCTTTCTTT. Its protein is CASSFHGLNTEAFF. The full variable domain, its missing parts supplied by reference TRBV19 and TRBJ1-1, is DGGITQSPKYLFRKEGQNVTLSCEQNLNHDAMYWYRQDPGQGLRLIYYSQIVNDFQKGDIAEGYSVSREKKESFPLTVTSAQKNPTAFYLCASSFHGLNTEAFFGQGTRLTVV.

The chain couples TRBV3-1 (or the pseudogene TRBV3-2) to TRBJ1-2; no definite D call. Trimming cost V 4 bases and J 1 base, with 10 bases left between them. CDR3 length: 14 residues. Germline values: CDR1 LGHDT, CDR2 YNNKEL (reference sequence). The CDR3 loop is CASSPSSVNYGYTF. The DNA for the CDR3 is TGTGCCAGCAGCCCGAGTTCGGTTAACTATGGCTACACCTTC.

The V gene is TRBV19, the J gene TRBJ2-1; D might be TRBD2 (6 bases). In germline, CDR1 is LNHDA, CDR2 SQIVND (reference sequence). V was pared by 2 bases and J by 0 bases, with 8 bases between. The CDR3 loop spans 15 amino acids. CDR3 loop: CASSIRLVSYNEQFF. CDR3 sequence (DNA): TGTGCCAGTAGTATAAGACTAGTCTCCTACAATGAGCAGTTCTTC.

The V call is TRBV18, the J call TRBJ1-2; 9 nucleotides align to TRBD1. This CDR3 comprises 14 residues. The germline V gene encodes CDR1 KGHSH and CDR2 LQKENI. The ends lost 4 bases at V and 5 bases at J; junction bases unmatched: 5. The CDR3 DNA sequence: TGTGCCAGCTCACTAGGTGGGACAGGGTATGGCTACACCTTC. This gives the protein CASSLGGTGYGYTF.

The CDR3 DNA follows: TGTGCCAGCAGCCCCGGGACTAGCGGCTCTGGGGCCAACGTCCTGACTTTC. Translated: CASSPGTSGSGANVLTF. J is TRBJ2-6 and V is TRBV3-1 (or the pseudogene TRBV3-2); 11 bases align to TRBD2. From germline, CDR1 is LGHDT and CDR2 YNNKEL (reference sequence). The CDR3 runs 17 residues. J gave up 0 bases and V 4 bases, and 2 bases lay outside the gene matches.

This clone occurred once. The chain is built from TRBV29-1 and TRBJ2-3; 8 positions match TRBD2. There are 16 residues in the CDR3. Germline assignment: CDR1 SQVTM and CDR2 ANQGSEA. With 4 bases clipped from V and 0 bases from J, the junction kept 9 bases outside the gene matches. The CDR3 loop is CSVVSGGASSTDTQYF. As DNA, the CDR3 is TGCAGCGTTGTCTCCGGGGGGGCCAGTAGCACAGATACGCAGTATTTT.

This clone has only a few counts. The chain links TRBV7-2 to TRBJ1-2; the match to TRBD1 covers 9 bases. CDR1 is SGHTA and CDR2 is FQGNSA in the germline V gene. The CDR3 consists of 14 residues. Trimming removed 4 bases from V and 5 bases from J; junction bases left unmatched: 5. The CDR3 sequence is CASSWDRDFYGYTF. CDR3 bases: TGTGCCAGCAGCTGGGACAGGGATTTTTATGGCTACACCTTC.

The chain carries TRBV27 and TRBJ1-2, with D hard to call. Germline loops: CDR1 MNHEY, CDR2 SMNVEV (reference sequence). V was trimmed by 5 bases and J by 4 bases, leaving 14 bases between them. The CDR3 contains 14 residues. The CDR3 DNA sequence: TGTGCCAGCAGTACCCACGGTATTAGCTATGGCTACACCTTC. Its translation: CASSTHGISYGYTF.

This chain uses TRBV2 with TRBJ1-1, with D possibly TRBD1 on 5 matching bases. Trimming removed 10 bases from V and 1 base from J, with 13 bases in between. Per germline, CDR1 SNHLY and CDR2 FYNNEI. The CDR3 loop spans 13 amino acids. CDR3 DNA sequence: TGTGCCACCTCCATGGACACGAACACTGAAGCTTTCTTT. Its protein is CATSMDTNTEAFF.

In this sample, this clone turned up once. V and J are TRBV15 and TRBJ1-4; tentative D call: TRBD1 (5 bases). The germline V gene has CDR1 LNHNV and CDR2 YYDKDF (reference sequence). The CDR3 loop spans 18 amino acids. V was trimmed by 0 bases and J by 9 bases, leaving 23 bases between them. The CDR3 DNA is TGTGCCACCAGCAGAGATGGCCTCGGGACTGACTTCGGGAAAAAACTGTTTTTT. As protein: CATSRDGLGTDFGKKLFF.

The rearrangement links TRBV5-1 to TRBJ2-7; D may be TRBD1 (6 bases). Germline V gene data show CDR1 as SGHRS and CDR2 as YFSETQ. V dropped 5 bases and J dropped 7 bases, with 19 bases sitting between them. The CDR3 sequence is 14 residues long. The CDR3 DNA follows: TGCGCCAGCAGGGTCGGCCCCACAGGGCCGGAGCAGTACTTC. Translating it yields CASRVGPTGPEQYF.

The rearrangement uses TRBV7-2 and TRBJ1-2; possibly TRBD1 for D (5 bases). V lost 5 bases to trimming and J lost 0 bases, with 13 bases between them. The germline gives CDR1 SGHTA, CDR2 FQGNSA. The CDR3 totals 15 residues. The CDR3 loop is CASSPRQRTNYGYTF. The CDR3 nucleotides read TGTGCCAGCAGCCCAAGACAGCGTACTAACTATGGCTACACCTTC. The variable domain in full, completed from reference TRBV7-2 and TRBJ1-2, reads GAGVSQSPSNKVTEKGKDVELRCDPISGHTALYWYRQSLGQGLEFLIYFQGNSAPDKSGLPSDRFSAERTGGSVSTLTIQRTQQEDSAVYLCASSPRQRTNYGYTFGSGTRLTVV.

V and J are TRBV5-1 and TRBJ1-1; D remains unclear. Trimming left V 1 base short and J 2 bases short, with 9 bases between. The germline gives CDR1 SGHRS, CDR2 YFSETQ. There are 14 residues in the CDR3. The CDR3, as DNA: TGCGCCAGCAGCTTGATGTCGGAAAACACTGAAGCTTTCTTT. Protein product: CASSLMSENTEAFF.

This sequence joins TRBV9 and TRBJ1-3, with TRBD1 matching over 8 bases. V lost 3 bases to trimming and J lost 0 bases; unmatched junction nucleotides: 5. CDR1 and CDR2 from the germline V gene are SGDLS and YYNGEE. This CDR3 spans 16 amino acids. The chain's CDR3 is CASSATGGNSGNTIYF. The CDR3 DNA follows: TGTGCCAGCAGCGCCACAGGGGGGAACTCTGGAAACACCATATATTTT.

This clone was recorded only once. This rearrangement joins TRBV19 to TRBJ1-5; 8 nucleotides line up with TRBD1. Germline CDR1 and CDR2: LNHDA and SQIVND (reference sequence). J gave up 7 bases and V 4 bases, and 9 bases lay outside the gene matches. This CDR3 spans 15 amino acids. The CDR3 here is CASSTRQGTKQPQHF. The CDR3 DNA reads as TGTGCCAGTAGTACCCGACAGGGGACGAAGCAGCCCCAGCATTTT.

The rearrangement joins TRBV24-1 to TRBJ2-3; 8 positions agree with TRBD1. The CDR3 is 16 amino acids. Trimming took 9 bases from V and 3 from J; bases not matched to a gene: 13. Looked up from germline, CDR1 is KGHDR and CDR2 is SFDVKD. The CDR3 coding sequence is TGTGCCACCGAGGCGGGACAGGCCTTAGGAACAGATACGCAGTATTTT. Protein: CATEAGQALGTDTQYF.

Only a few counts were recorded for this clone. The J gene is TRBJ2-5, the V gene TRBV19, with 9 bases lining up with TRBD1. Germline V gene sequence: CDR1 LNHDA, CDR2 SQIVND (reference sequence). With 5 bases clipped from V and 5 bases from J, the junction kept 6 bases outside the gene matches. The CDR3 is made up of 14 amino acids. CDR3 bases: TGTGCCAGTAGTCCCCGGGACAGGGAGGAGACCCAGTACTTC. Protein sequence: CASSPRDREETQYF.